This T cell receptor (beta chain) was recovered during a study of T-cell reconstitution after alpha-beta-depleted transplantation in children. The CDR3 is 15 amino acids. Germline lookup yields CDR1 WNHNN and CDR2 SYGVQD (reference sequence). V gave up 2 bases and J gave up 2 bases, with 11 bases separating them. A TCRbeta library incorporating unique molecular identifiers was prepared. Each CDR3 protein is one row after TCRdb ran MiXCR on the PCR reads. The sample includes some 500,000 distinct CDR3 sequences, approximately 16% of them seen just once. Sequenced material: PBMCs from the stem cell graft donor, taken from the stem cell graft. The clonotype originates from a human donor who donated a stem cell graft to a child with acute lymphoblastic leukemia. This chain connects TRBV10-1 to TRBJ2-3, with D maybe TRBD2 (6 bases). The CDR3 DNA is TGCGCCAGCAGTGAGAGCCAGCGGGCCACAGATACGCAGTATTTT. Protein product: CASSESQRATDTQYF.